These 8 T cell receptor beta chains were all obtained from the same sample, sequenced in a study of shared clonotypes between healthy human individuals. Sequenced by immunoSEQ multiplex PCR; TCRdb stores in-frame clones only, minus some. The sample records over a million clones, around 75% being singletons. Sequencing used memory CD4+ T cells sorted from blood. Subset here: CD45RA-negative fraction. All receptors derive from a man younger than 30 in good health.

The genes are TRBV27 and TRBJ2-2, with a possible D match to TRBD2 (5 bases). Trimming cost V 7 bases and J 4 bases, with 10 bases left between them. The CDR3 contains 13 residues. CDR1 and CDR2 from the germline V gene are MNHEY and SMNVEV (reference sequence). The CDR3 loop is CASNLRGTGELFF. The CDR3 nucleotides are TGTGCCAGCAACCTTCGGGGCACCGGGGAGCTGTTTTTT.

The CDR3 here is CAWSLHLSTGDTQYF. Written as DNA, the CDR3 is TGTGCCTGGAGTCTCCACCTTTCGACAGGAGATACGCAGTATTTT. V usage is TRBV30 and J usage is TRBJ2-3; tentative D call: TRBD1 (6 bases). Germline values: CDR1 GTSNPN, CDR2 SVGIG (reference sequence). The CDR3 runs 15 residues. V was clipped by 2 bases and J by 5 bases, with 17 bases between them.

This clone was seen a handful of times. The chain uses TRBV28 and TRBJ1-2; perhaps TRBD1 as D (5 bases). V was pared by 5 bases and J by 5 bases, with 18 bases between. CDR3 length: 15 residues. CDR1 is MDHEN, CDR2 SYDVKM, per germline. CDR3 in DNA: TGTGCCAGCAGTCCCTCCTGGGGCAGGGAATATGGCTACACCTTC. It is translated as CASSPSWGREYGYTF.

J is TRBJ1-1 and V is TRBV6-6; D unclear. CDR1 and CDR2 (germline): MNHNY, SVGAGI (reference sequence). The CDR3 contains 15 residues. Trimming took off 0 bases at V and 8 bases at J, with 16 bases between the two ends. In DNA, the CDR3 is TGTGCCAGCAGTTACTCGCTGACGATACGGGAAGAAGCTTTCTTT. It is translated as CASSYSLTIREEAFF.

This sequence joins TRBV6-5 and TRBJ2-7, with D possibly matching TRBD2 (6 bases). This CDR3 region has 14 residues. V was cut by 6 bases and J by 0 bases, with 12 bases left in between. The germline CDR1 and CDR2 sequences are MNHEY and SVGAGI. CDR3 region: CASRAPGSSYEQYF. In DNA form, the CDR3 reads TGTGCCAGCAGAGCCCCCGGGAGCTCCTACGAGCAGTACTTC.

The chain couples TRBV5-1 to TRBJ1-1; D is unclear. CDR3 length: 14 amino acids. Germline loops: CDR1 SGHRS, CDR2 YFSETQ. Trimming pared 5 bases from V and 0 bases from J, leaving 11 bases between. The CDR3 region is CASSKQSMNTEAFF. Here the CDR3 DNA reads TGCGCCAGCAGTAAACAGTCCATGAACACTGAAGCTTTCTTT.

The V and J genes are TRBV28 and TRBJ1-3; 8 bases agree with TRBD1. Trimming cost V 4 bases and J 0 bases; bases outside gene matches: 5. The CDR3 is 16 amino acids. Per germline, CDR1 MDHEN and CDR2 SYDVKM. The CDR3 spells CASSSPGGSSGNTIYF. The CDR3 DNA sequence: TGTGCCAGCAGTTCTCCAGGGGGCAGCTCTGGAAACACCATATATTTT.

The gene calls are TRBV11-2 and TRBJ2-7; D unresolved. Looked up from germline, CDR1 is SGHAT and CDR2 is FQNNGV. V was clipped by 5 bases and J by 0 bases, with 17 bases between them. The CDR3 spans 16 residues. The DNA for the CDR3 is TGTGCCAGCAGCGGTCCCCCGGAACGGAACTCCTACGAGCAGTACTTC. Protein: CASSGPPERNSYEQYF. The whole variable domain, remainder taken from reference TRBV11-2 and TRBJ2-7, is EAGVAQSPRYKIIEKRQSVAFWCNPISGHATLYWYQQILGQGPKLLIQFQNNGVVDDSQLPKDRFSAERLKGVDSTLKIQPAKLEDSAVYLCASSGPPERNSYEQYFGPGTRLTVT.